Below, 16 T cell receptor beta chains from the same sample are listed, as sequenced in a study of cytomegalovirus exposure and HLA in healthy donors (dated by TCRdb to 2016 to 2017). Library creation used the immunoSEQ multiplex PCR assay. A mixture of 60 forward primers for TCR Vbeta segments and 13 reverse primers for TCR Jbeta segments was used in the multiplex PCR. The table comes from immuneACCESS by way of TCRdb, which keeps in-frame sequences with V and J called. Part of the clones is missing from these tables; in studies checked, under half for an unresolved V gene and the rest for unknown reasons. This sample has some 200,000 clones in its table, and almost 80% of those were observed once. Around 1.8% of the sample lies in the top ten. The sequenced sample consisted of PBMCs. The receptors come from a man aged 18 to 29 in good health and CMV-seronegative.

The count of this clone is one. The chain employs TRBV10-3 and TRBJ1-5; D unresolved. CDR1 and CDR2 from the germline V gene are ENHRY and SYGVKD. Trimming shortened V by 2 bases and J by 6 bases, and 11 bases separated the two germline ends. The CDR3 loop spans 14 amino acids. The CDR3 nucleotides read TGTGCCATCAGTGAGGGAGGGCCGGGTCAGCCCCAGCATTTT. This codes for CAISEGGPGQPQHF.

The V call is TRBV11-2, the J call TRBJ2-2, with 8 bases lining up with TRBD2. This CDR3 has 13 residues. The J segment lost 13 bases and the V segment lost 4 bases, leaving 8 bases of the junction unmatched. The germline V gene has CDR1 SGHAT and CDR2 FQNNGV. The CDR3 region has the DNA TGTGCCAGCAGCTCTGTTAAAACTAGCGGGCTGTTTTTT. Its translation is CASSSVKTSGLFF.

The chain recombines TRBV5-6 with TRBJ2-1; 7 bases align to TRBD1. The CDR3 runs to 13 residues. Unmatched junction bases numbered 5, after V lost 1 base and J lost 10 bases. Germline assignment: CDR1 SGHDT and CDR2 YYEEEE. The CDR3 DNA is TGTGCCAGCAGCTTGCTCGGACAGGCCGAGCAGTTCTTC. Translating gives CASSLLGQAEQFF.

The chain is built from TRBV19 and TRBJ2-2, with 8 positions matching TRBD2. With V trimmed by 5 bases and J by 3 bases, 2 bases remained unmatched. Germline values: CDR1 LNHDA, CDR2 SQIVND (reference sequence). This CDR3 has 14 residues. The CDR3 sequence: CASSPGGDTGELFF. The CDR3 DNA sequence: TGTGCCAGTAGTCCGGGAGGGGACACCGGGGAGCTGTTTTTT.

This clone came up a few times. The chain uses TRBV7-2 and TRBJ1-4; D gene uncertain. The CDR3 totals 12 residues. The germline gives CDR1 SGHTA, CDR2 FQGNSA. V dropped 7 bases and J dropped 10 bases, with 13 bases sitting between them. CDR3 coding DNA: TGTGCCAGCACCTTTTACGGTGGAAAACTGTTTTTT. Its translation is CASTFYGGKLFF.

This chain connects TRBV15 to TRBJ2-5, with 11 bases matching TRBD2. J gave up 3 bases and V 0 bases, and 15 bases lay outside the gene matches. The CDR3 extends over 20 amino acids. Germline V CDR1 and CDR2: LNHNV, YYDKDF (reference sequence). The CDR3 here is CATSRDPPASGRFWEETQYF. CDR3 DNA: TGTGCCACCAGCAGAGATCCCCCGGCTAGCGGGAGGTTCTGGGAAGAGACCCAGTACTTC.

V and J are TRBV29-1 and TRBJ2-2, with 10 bases matching TRBD1. V shed 4 bases and J 7 bases; nucleotides not matched to a gene: 3. CDR3 size: 13 residues. Per germline, CDR1 SQVTM and CDR2 ANQGSEA. This chain's CDR3 is CSVGQGADGELFF. CDR3 in DNA: TGCAGCGTTGGACAGGGGGCTGACGGGGAGCTGTTTTTT.

CDR3 sequence (DNA): TGCAGCGTTGGGACAGGGGCTCTTAACTATGGCTACACCTTC. Protein: CSVGTGALNYGYTF. The chain combines TRBV29-1 with TRBJ1-2, with 9 bases aligning to TRBD1. In germline, CDR1 is SQVTM, CDR2 ANQGSEA. V lost 4 bases, J lost 1 base, and 4 bases stayed unmatched. The CDR3 is 14 residues long.

J is TRBJ2-3 and V is TRBV27; D is unresolved. V was trimmed by 5 bases and J by 2 bases, leaving 5 bases between them. The CDR3 sequence is 12 residues long. Germline V CDR1 and CDR2: MNHEY, SMNVEV (reference sequence). The DNA for the CDR3 is TGTGCCAGCAGTCCTACCACAGATACGCAGTATTTT. Translated, it gives CASSPTTDTQYF.

This clone was recorded once. The rearrangement uses TRBV27 and TRBJ2-7, with 8 bases that match TRBD1. In germline, CDR1 is MNHEY, CDR2 SMNVEV (reference sequence). The CDR3 runs to 14 residues. J was trimmed by 3 bases and V by 5 bases; bases with no gene match: 6. The CDR3: CASSRDRFLYEQYF. The CDR3, as DNA: TGTGCCAGCAGTCGGGACAGGTTTCTCTACGAGCAGTACTTC.

The CDR3 region is CASSQDRERNTGELFF. The CDR3 DNA reads TGCGCCAGCAGCCAAGATCGCGAGCGGAACACCGGGGAGCTGTTTTTT. This rearrangement joins TRBV4-3 to TRBJ2-2; D gene unclear. V lost 0 bases and J 1 base, leaving 9 bases between the germline ends. This CDR3 region has 16 residues. Per germline, CDR1 LGHNA and CDR2 YSLEER.

The table lists this clone with a few counts. V gene TRBV4-2 combines with J gene TRBJ2-7; 8 positions match TRBD2. CDR1 and CDR2 (germline): LGHNA, YNFKEQ. The CDR3 extends over 15 amino acids. V dropped 3 bases and J dropped 1; count of bases not matched to a gene: 5. CDR3 sequence (DNA): TGTGCCAGCAGCCAGGGAATAGCGGGATCCTACGAGCAGTACTTC. The encoded protein is CASSQGIAGSYEQYF.

This rearrangement joins TRBV29-1 to TRBJ2-1; 12 nucleotides match TRBD2. This CDR3 has 13 amino acids. Germline CDR1 reads SQVTM; CDR2 reads ANQGSEA. The J segment lost 6 bases and the V segment lost 7 bases, leaving 4 bases of the junction unmatched. This CDR3 is CSARLAGANEQFF. The CDR3 DNA follows: TGCAGCGCCAGACTAGCGGGGGCCAATGAGCAGTTCTTC.

V and J are TRBV5-6 and TRBJ1-6; D gene uncertain. The germline V and J ends were trimmed by 1 base and 14 bases, with 19 bases remaining between them. CDR1 and CDR2 (germline): SGHDT, YYEEEE. The CDR3 sequence is 15 residues long. The CDR3 bases are TGTGCCAGCAGCTTGCAAGACCGATCCCGGAGGGCCCTCCACTTT. Translating it yields CASSLQDRSRRALHF.

CDR3 loop: CASSRLPGTGSDTIYF. The CDR3 nucleotides read TGTGCCAGCAGCCGCCTCCCCGGGACAGGGTCGGACACCATATATTTT. The rearrangement joins TRBV14 to TRBJ1-3; 9 bases map to TRBD1. V lost 4 bases, J lost 8 bases, and 12 bases stayed unmatched. The CDR3 extends over 16 amino acids. Germline CDR1 reads SGHDN; CDR2 reads FVKESK.

This chain uses TRBV6-6 with TRBJ2-2; TRBD1 aligns across 7 bases. The CDR3 extends over 15 amino acids. Germline-derived CDR1 and CDR2 are MNHNY and SVGAGI (reference sequence). Losses at the gene ends were 4 bases for V and 4 bases for J; bases not matched to a gene: 6. The CDR3 nucleotides are TGTGCCAGCAGTTCTTTTACAGGGGCCACCGGGGAGCTGTTTTTT. This translates into CASSSFTGATGELFF.